The text below deals with one T cell receptor beta chain. The sample belongs to a study of response to subunit inactivated influenza vaccine. MiXCR, run by TCRdb on the RT-PCR reads, gives a single entry per CDR3 protein. The sample lists hundreds of thousands of distinct CDR3 sequences; about 14% were seen once. The CDR3 length is 15 residues. The V and J ends lost 2 bases and 4 bases respectively, with 12 bases between them. Germline lookup yields CDR1 KGHSH and CDR2 LQKENI. The chain employs TRBV18 and TRBJ1-5, with no clear D. The receptor was isolated from a man aged 50-59 years who received an inactivated influenza vaccine. This specimen was PBMCs from blood, taken around 14 days before vaccination. The DNA for the CDR3 is TGTGCCAGCTCACCAAGGGAGGCAGGTAATCAGCCCCAGCATTTT. It codes for CASSPREAGNQPQHF.